The sequence of this T cell receptor beta chain was determined in a study of OX40 agonist ivuxolimab in advanced cancers. About the investigation overall: Ivuxolimab, which targeted the costimulatory receptor OX40 (CD134), was an agonistic, fully human IgG2 monoclonal antibody. Intravenous ivuxolimab was administered to patients every 2 weeks at six dose levels: 0.01, 0.1, 0.3, 1.5, 3 and 10 mg/kg. Of the 50 to 55 patients in dose escalation, some 20 had hepatocellular carcinoma, roughly 15 had melanoma, 9 had renal cell carcinoma and 9 had head and neck cancer. The dose-escalation cohort was around 83% male with a mean age of 60 years, ranging from about 23 to 85. Prior anti-PD-1, anti-PD-L1 or anti-CTLA-4 therapy was permitted, and checkpoint inhibitors had been received by about two fifths of dose-escalation patients. Partial responses were achieved by three dose-escalation patients, of whom one had hepatocellular carcinoma and two had cutaneous melanoma. The purpose of peripheral TCRbeta sequencing was to test whether ivuxolimab changed TCR sequence diversity and led to clonal T-cell expansion. The paper covers the monotherapy dose-escalation part of the phase I ivuxolimab trial, which included N of about 56 patients.

On this clone itself: Its recognized antigen is unknown. No much larger clone exists at a distance of one base, and base qualities are not known.

Points the paper makes about the study in general: Clonal expansion of both CD4+ and CD8+ blood T cells was observed from baseline to week 6 at doses 0.1 to 3.0 mg/kg. On average, CD8+ T cells showed more expanded clones than CD4+ T cells after ivuxolimab. Partial responders in the 0.1-3.0 mg/kg groups had among the lowest normalized peripheral clonal expansion, especially among CD8+ T cells. Antigen specificity was not determined for the clonally expanded peripheral T cells. Low levels of normalized T-cell clonal expansion were also seen in some patients who did not respond.

Trimming accounts for 5 bases at V and 1 base at J, while the number of junction bases matched to no gene is 4. The CDR3 contains 15 residues, cysteine and phenylalanine counted. The retained sequence is limited to the CDR3, 45 bases, with the frame set at the first base. The germline V gene gives CDR1 as SNHLY and CDR2 as FYNNEI. The trial excluded patients who had a history of autoimmune disease or who were on systemic immunosuppression. In every dose cohort, peripheral blood was drawn for TCR sequencing at baseline, cycle 4 day 1, and cycle 7 day 1. The samples were drawn from a first-in-human, open-label, multicenter phase I dose-escalation trial of ivuxolimab. The trial enrolled adults with locally advanced or metastatic head and neck squamous cell, hepatocellular, melanoma or renal cell carcinoma. CD4+ and CD8+ T cells were sorted separately from peripheral blood before TCR sequencing. Genomic DNA was extracted from sorted cells for sequencing of the TCRbeta CDR3 region. The immunoSEQ Assay was used for sequencing of TCRbeta CDR3 regions. TCRdb took this table from immuneACCESS and kept in-frame rearrangements with V and J called. Such tables lack part of the clones; where checked against another copy, unresolved V genes explain under half of the gap, and the rest is unexplained. The sample data list 75,000 to 95,000 clones, and around 86% of these were observed just once. The leading ten clones occupy approximately 3.1% of the sample.

This receptor was obtained from an adult with an advanced solid tumor such as melanoma, head and neck, liver or kidney cancer. This chain joins TRBV2 to TRBJ1-5; 8 central nucleotides agree with TRBD1. The starting material was CD4+ or CD8+ T cells sorted from blood, obtained in a trial of the OX40 agonist ivuxolimab. The CDR3 amino acid sequence is: CASSLRQGSNQPQHF. Here is the DNA: TGTGCCAGCAGTCTCCGACAGGGGAGCAATCAGCCCCAGCATTTT.